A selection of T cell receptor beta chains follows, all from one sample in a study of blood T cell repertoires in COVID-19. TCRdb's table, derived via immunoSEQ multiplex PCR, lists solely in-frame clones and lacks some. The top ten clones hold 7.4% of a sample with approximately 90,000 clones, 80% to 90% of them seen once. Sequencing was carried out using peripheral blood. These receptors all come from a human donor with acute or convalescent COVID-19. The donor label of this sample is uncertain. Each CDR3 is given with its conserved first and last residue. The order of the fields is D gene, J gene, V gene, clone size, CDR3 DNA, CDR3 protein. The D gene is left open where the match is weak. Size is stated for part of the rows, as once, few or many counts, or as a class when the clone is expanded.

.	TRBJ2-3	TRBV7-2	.	TGTGCCAGCAGCTTGAGGAGCTCAGATACGCAGTATTTT	CASSLRSSDTQYF
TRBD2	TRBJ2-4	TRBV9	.	TGTGCCAGCAGCGCCGGACTAGCGGGGGGCCCGGAGGGCATTCAGTACTTC	CASSAGLAGGPEGIQYF
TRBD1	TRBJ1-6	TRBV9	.	TGTGCCAGCAGCGTAGAAGGGGGCCGGAATTCACCCCTCCACTTT	CASSVEGGRNSPLHF
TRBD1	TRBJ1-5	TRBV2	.	TGTGCCAGCAGTGGGACAGGGGGAAAACAGCCCCAGCATTTT	CASSGTGGKQPQHF
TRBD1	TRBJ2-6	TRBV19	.	TGTGCCAGTACGGCCAGGGGGCCTGGGGCCAACGTCCTGACTTTC	CASTARGPGANVLTF
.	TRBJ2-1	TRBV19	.	TGTGCCAGTAGTATGTTGGGCAGAAGTCACCCTCAGTTTTTCTACAATGAGCAGTTCTTC	CASSMLGRSHPQFFYNEQFF
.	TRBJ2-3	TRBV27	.	TGTGCCAGCAGCCAAAAGCCCCCGGGTTACACAGATACGCAGTATTTT	CASSQKPPGYTDTQYF
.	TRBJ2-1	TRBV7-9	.	TGTGCCAGCAGCTTAGCCCGAGGCAGGGCGAGTGAGCAGTTCTTC	CASSLARGRASEQFF
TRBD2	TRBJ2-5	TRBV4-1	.	TGCGCCAGCAGCCCAAACCCCACTAGCGGGCAGACCCAGTACTTC	CASSPNPTSGQTQYF
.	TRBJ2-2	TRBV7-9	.	TGTGCCAGCAGCTTGGCTGGAAGGAGCGACAACACCGGGGAGCTGTTTTTT	CASSLAGRSDNTGELFF
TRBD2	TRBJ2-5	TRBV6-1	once	TGTGCCAGCAGTGAAGGGAGCGGGGGGAGGGCCCAGTACTTC	CASSEGSGGRAQYF
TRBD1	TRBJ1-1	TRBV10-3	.	TGTGCCATCAGGCTGACAGGGGGAGGCTCTGAAGCTTTCTTT	CAIRLTGGGSEAFF
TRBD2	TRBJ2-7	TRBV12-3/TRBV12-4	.	TGTGCCAGCAGCTTAGCGGGGGGCTACGAGCAGTACTTC	CASSLAGGYEQYF
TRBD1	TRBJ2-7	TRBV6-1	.	TGTGCCAGCAGTGTACTACTCGGACAGGGAACCTACGAGCAGTACTTC	CASSVLLGQGTYEQYF
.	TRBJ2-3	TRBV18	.	TGTGCCAGCTCACCAAGCACTCCTAGCACAGATACGCAGTATTTT	CASSPSTPSTDTQYF
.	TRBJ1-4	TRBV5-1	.	TGCGCCAGCAGCCCTAGGTACTTTTTTAATGAAAAACTGTTTTTT	CASSPRYFFNEKLFF
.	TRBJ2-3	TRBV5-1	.	TGCGCCAGCAGCCCTCAAGGGGGTAATGGAGATACGCAGTATTTT	CASSPQGGNGDTQYF
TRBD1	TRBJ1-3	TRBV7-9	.	TGTGCCAGCAGCCCAACCCAAAACAGGGGGCGGGACACCATATATTTT	CASSPTQNRGRDTIYF
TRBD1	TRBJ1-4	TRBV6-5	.	TGTGCCAGCAGCCGGGACAGGGGTGAAAAACTGTTTTTT	CASSRDRGEKLFF
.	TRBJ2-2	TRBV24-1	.	TGTGCCACCAGTGATTGGCCCGGCACGTTAGGGGCCGGGGAGCTGTTTTTT	CATSDWPGTLGAGELFF
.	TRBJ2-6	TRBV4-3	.	TGCGCCAGCAGCCAAGATCGGTACCACTCTGGGGCCAACGTCCTGACTTTC	CASSQDRYHSGANVLTF
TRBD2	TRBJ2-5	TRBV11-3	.	TGTGCCAGCAGCTTAGAACCGGGACTAGTGAAGACCCAGTACTTC	CASSLEPGLVKTQYF
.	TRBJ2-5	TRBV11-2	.	TGTGCCAGCAGCTTGGGAGGGGGCCAAGAGACCCAGTACTTC	CASSLGGGQETQYF
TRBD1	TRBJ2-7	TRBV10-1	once	TGCGCCAGCAGTATGACCGGGACAGGGGACGAGCAGTACTTC	CASSMTGTGDEQYF
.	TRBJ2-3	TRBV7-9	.	TGTGCCAGCAGGTATACAGATACGCAGTATTTT	CASRYTDTQYF
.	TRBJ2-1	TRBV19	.	TGTGCCAGTAGGCCCTCCAGGGGAGAGAATGAGCAGTTCTTC	CASRPSRGENEQFF
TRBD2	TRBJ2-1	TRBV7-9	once	TGTGCCAGCAGCTTAGGGCTAGCGGGGCCAGATGCTGAGCAGTTCTTC	CASSLGLAGPDAEQFF
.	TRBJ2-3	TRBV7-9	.	TGTGCCAGCAGCTTCCAATTAGGACTCACGTTGGATACGCAGTATTTT	CASSFQLGLTLDTQYF
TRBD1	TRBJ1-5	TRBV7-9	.	TGTGCCAGCAGCTCTACAGGGGGGAGCGGCAATCAGCCCCAGCATTTT	CASSSTGGSGNQPQHF
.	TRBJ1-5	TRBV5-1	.	TGCGCCAGCAGCTTCGGAGGGAGCGGACAGCCCCAGCATTTT	CASSFGGSGQPQHF
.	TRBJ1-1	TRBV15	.	TGTGCCACCAGCAGGCTTCCAGGGGCTGAAGCTTTCTTT	CATSRLPGAEAFF
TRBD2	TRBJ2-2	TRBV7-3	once	TGTGCCAGCAGCCTACGGACTAGCGGGGGGCCCGAGGGGCTGTTTTTT	CASSLRTSGGPEGLFF
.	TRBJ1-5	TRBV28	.	TGTGCCAGCAAGTACAGCGGAAATCAGCCCCAGCATTTT	CASKYSGNQPQHF
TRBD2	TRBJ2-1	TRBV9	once	TGTGCCAGCAGCGTGAGCGGGGCTTTATACAATGAGCAGTTCTTC	CASSVSGALYNEQFF
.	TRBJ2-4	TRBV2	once	TGTGCCACTCGACAGGATGCAAACATTCAGTACTTC	CATRQDANIQYF
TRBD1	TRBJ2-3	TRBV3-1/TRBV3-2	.	TGTGCCAGCAGCCAGATGATGGGACAGGGGACAGATACGCAGTATTTT	CASSQMMGQGTDTQYF
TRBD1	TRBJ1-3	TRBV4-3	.	TGCGCCAGCAGCCACGGGACAGAACCTTACTCTGGAAACACCATATATTTT	CASSHGTEPYSGNTIYF
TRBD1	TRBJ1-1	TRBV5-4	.	TGTGCCAGCAGCCGGGACAGGGTAACTTTCTTT	CASSRDRVTFF
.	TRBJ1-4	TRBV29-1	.	TGCAGCGTTGCCAGGAATGAAAAACTGTTTTTT	CSVARNEKLFF
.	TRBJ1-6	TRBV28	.	TGTGCCAGCAGTTTTACAGGGAATGCTTCACCCCTCCACTTT	CASSFTGNASPLHF
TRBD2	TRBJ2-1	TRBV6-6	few	TGTGCCAGCAGACGCGGGACTAGCTCCTACAATGAGCAGTTCTTC	CASRRGTSSYNEQFF
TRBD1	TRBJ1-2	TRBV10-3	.	TGTGCCATCAGTGTTGGGACAGGAGAAAACTATGGCTACACCTTC	CAISVGTGENYGYTF
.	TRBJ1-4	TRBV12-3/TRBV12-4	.	TGTGCCAGCAGGACGAGGGGGGAAAAACTGTTTTTT	CASRTRGEKLFF
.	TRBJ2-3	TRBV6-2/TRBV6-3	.	TGTGCCAGCAGCATTAGAGGTACGCAGTATTTT	CASSIRGTQYF
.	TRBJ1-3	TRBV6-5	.	TGTGCCAGCAGTTACTCGTCGGAGGGCTCTGGAAACACCATATATTTT	CASSYSSEGSGNTIYF
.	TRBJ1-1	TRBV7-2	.	TGTGCCAGCAGCCCCCTCGGTACTGAAGCTTTCTTT	CASSPLGTEAFF
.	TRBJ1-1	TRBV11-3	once	TGTGCCAGCAGCAAAGGTTCGCAGGGGACTTTCTTT	CASSKGSQGTFF
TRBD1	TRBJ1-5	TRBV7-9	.	TGTGCCAGCAGCTCAGGGACAGGGGGGAATCAGCCCCAGCATTTT	CASSSGTGGNQPQHF
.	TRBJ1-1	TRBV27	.	TGTGCCAGCAGTTTCGGTTCGAACACTGAAGCTTTCTTT	CASSFGSNTEAFF